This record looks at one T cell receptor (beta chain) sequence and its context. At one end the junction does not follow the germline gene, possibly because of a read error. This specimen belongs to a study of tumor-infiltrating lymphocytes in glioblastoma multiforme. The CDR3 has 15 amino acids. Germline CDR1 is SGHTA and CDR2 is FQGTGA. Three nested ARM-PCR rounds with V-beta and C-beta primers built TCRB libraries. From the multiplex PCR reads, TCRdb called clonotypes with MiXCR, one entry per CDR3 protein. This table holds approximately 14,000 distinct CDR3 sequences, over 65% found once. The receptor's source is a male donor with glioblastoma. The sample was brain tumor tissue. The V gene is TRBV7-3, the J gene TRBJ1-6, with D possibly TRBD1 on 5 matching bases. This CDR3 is CASSQSGSYNSPLHF. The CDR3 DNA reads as TGTGCCAGCAGTCAGTCAGGGTCCTATAATTCACCCCTCCACTTC.